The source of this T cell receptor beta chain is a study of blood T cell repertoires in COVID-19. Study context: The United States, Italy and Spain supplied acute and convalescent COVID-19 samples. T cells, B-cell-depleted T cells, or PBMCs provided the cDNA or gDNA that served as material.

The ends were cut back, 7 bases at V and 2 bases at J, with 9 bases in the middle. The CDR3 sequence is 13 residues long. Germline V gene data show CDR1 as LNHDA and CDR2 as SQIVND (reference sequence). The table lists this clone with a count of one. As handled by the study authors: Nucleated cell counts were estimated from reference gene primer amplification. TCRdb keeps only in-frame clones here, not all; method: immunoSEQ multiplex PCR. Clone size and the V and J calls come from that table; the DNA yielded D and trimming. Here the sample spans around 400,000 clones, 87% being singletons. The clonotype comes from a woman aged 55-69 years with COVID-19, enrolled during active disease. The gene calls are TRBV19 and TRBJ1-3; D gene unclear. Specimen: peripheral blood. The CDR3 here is CASNGGTGNTIYF. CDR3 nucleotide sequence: TGTGCCAGTAACGGAGGGACTGGAAACACCATATATTTT.